A selection of T cell receptor beta chains follows, all from one sample in a study of early T cells in non-severe SARS-CoV-2 infection. Using its own MiXCR run on the 5' RACE reads, TCRdb lists one record per CDR3 protein. The sample lists 57,000 or so distinct CDR3 sequences, around 12% occurring once. The sample in question was whole blood, obtained at baseline. Source of these receptors: an adult who was a healthcare worker with PCR-confirmed SARS-CoV-2 infection or an uninfected control (not recorded which). The donor label of this sample is uncertain. The CDR3 runs from the conserved cysteine through the conserved F or W. D genes are given only for firm matches. Only some rows state a clone size, as once, few, many or a class for expanded clones.

>TRBV7-9|-|TRBJ2-1|TRBD1|16
TGTGCCAGCAGCTTATTGCAGGGGGTCTCCTACAATGAGCAGTTCTTC
CASSLLQGVSYNEQFF
>TRBV6-6|few|TRBJ1-1|-|15
TGTGCCAGCAGTTACGCGGGGCTCCCAAACACTGAAGCTTTCTTT
CASSYAGLPNTEAFF
>TRBV6-5|-|TRBJ2-1|-|14
TGTGCCAGCAGTTACTCGCGGCAGAACAATGAGCAGTTCTTC
CASSYSRQNNEQFF
>TRBV24-1|-|TRBJ2-5|-|13
TGTGCCACCAGTGAGACAGAGAAGATGACCCAGTACTTC
CATSETEKMTQYF
>TRBV7-3|few|TRBJ1-1|-|15
TGTGCCAGCAGCTTTTTTGCCGGGATGAACACTGAAGCTTTCTTT
CASSFFAGMNTEAFF
>TRBV6-6|few|TRBJ2-3|-|15
TGTGCCAGCAGTTACGAGGGGCCTAGCACAGATACGCAGTATTTT
CASSYEGPSTDTQYF
>TRBV11-2|-|TRBJ1-1|-|15
TGTGCCAGCAGCCTCGGACAGACTCTGAACACTGAAGCTTTCTTT
CASSLGQTLNTEAFF
>TRBV5-5|-|TRBJ2-2|TRBD2|20
TGTGCCAGCAGCGTACAGCTGACCGGGGGGAGGAGCGCGAACACCGGGGAGCTGTTTTTT
CASSVQLTGGRSANTGELFF
>TRBV20-1|many|TRBJ2-1|TRBD2|14
TGCAGTGCTTTTGGGACTAGCGGATACAATGAGCAGTTCTTC
CSAFGTSGYNEQFF
>TRBV29-1|few|TRBJ2-5|-|13
TGCAGCGCTAAACTTAGCGGACAAGAGACCCAGTACTTC
CSAKLSGQETQYF
>TRBV6-5|few|TRBJ1-6|TRBD1|14
TGTGCCAGCAGTTACACAGGGGACAATTCACCCCTCCACTTT
CASSYTGDNSPLHF
>TRBV7-6|-|TRBJ1-1|-|13
TGTGCCAGCAGCTCTGTGACGAACACTGAAGCTTTCTTT
CASSSVTNTEAFF
>TRBV9|few|TRBJ1-1|-|13
TGTGCCAGCAGCGGTTTCTTGAACACTGAAGCTTTCTTT
CASSGFLNTEAFF
>TRBV4-1|few|TRBJ1-2|-|15
TGCGCCAGCAGCCAAGAATCGCCAGGGAACTATGGCTACACCTTC
CASSQESPGNYGYTF
>TRBV3-1|few|TRBJ1-6|-|14
TGTGCCACGGGCGTAAGGGGCAGCAGTTCACCCCTCCACTTT
CATGVRGSSSPLHF
>TRBV6-5|many|TRBJ1-5|-|15
TGTGCCAGCAGTTACTCAACGGGGACTGATCAGCCCCAGCATTTT
CASSYSTGTDQPQHF
>TRBV30|few|TRBJ1-3|-|14
TGTGCCTCTTCAGGGAGAACGCCAGGAAACACCATATATTTT
CASSGRTPGNTIYF
>TRBV2|-|TRBJ2-3|TRBD1|16
TGTGCCAGCAGTCCGCGGACAGGGGGCCCGACAGATACGCAGTATTTT
CASSPRTGGPTDTQYF
>TRBV30|once|TRBJ1-2|-|11
TGTGCCGAACAGGGAAACTATGGCTACACCTTC
CAEQGNYGYTF
>TRBV12-3/TRBV12-4|few|TRBJ2-2|-|12
TGTGCCAGCAGTTCGTACACCGGGGAGCTGTTTTTT
CASSSYTGELFF
>TRBV12-3/TRBV12-4|-|TRBJ2-1|TRBD1|15
TGTGCCAGCAGTAACCTGACAGGGTTTGACAATGAGCAGTTCTTC
CASSNLTGFDNEQFF
>TRBV18|few|TRBJ1-1|-|15
TGTGCCAGCTCACCACCGTCCGGGAGGGACACTGAAGCTTTCTTT
CASSPPSGRDTEAFF